One sample yielded the 9 T cell receptor beta chains listed below, sequenced in a study of Graves' ophthalmopathy and Graves' hyperthyroidism. The sequenced template was RNA, covering the TCR beta CDR3 region. Investigators did first-round RT-PCR with HTBI primers, then second-round multiplex PCR. TCRdb independently ran MiXCR on the multiplex PCR reads; one entry per CDR3 protein. The sample includes a few hundred thousand distinct CDR3 sequences, just under 40% of them seen just once. The sample taken for sequencing was peripheral blood or thyroid tissue (not recorded which). Source of these receptors: an adult man with Graves' hyperthyroidism.

This clonotype has at least ten counts. The V call is TRBV4-1, the J call TRBJ2-7, with 9 bases aligning to TRBD1. V dropped 0 bases and J dropped 6; count of bases not matched to a gene: 9. Per germline, CDR1 MGHRA and CDR2 YSYEKL. This CDR3 spans 16 amino acids. The CDR3 sequence is CASSQEEQGASSEQYF. Here the CDR3 DNA reads TGCGCCAGCAGCCAAGAAGAACAGGGGGCATCGAGCGAGCAGTACTTC.

The chain is built from TRBV20-1 and TRBJ1-2; 7 bases agree with TRBD1. Germline CDR1 and CDR2: DFQATT and SNEGSKA (reference sequence). The J segment lost 8 bases and the V segment lost 6 bases, leaving 15 bases of the junction unmatched. There are 14 residues in the CDR3. The CDR3 sequence: CSAAPDRVSGGYTF. CDR3 nucleotide sequence: TGCAGTGCCGCCCCCGACAGGGTTTCAGGCGGCTACACCTTC.

Many counts were recorded for this clonotype. V usage is TRBV11-3 and J usage is TRBJ1-2; D is unresolved. CDR1 is SGHNT, CDR2 YENEEA, per germline. Between the trimmed V and J ends, which lost 3 bases and 1 base, there was a span of 6 bases. The CDR3 totals 13 residues. The CDR3 nucleotides read TGTGCCAGCAGCTTGAACCATAACTATGGCTACACCTTC. It is translated as CASSLNHNYGYTF.

This clonotype showed up many times. This rearrangement joins TRBV2 to TRBJ1-1; D is possibly TRBD1 (6 bases). The CDR3 is 15 amino acids. CDR1 and CDR2 (germline): SNHLY, FYNNEI. Trimming removed 7 bases at V and 3 bases at J, with 18 bases between. The CDR3 sequence: CASNKRDGGHTEAFF. The CDR3 nucleotides read TGTGCCAGCAACAAAAGGGATGGGGGGCACACTGAAGCTTTCTTT.

This clonotype occurred many times. J is TRBJ1-5 and V is TRBV20-1, with D unresolved. The germline V and J ends were trimmed by 0 bases and 3 bases, with 12 bases remaining between them. Germline-derived CDR1 and CDR2 are DFQATT and SNEGSKA (reference sequence). The CDR3 contains 15 residues. The CDR3 bases are TGCAGTGCTAGAGATGGCCGCAGACCCAATCAGCCCCAGCATTTT. Amino acids: CSARDGRRPNQPQHF.

This clonotype was recorded at least ten times. V and J are TRBV5-1 and TRBJ1-4; D unclear. Trimming removed 2 bases at V and 11 bases at J, with 10 bases between. This CDR3 comprises 12 residues. CDR1 and CDR2 from the germline V gene are SGHRS and YFSETQ. Here the CDR3 reads CASSFLGGKLFF. As DNA, the CDR3 is TGCGCCAGCAGCTTTTTGGGCGGGAAACTGTTTTTT.

On this clonotype itself: Possible read error: a much larger clone is one base away. The J gene is TRBJ2-5, the V gene TRBV19, with 12 bases matching TRBD2. Germline values: CDR1 LNHDA, CDR2 SQIVND (reference sequence). The CDR3 spans 19 residues. The CDR3 reads CVSSSEGLAGSGYQETQYF. CDR3 coding DNA: TGTGTCAGTAGTTCGGAAGGACTAGCGGGATCCGGGTACCAAGAGACCCAGTACTTC. The full variable domain, rest sourced from reference TRBV19 and TRBJ2-5, is DGGITQSPKYLFRKEGQNVTLSCEQNLNHDAMYWYRQDPGQGLRLIYYSQIVNDFQKGDIAEGYSVSREKKESFPLTVTSAQKNPTAFYLCVSSSEGLAGSGYQETQYFGPGTRLLVL.

This clonotype was recorded many times. CDR3 sequence: CASSQGDSGNTEAFF. The DNA for the CDR3 is TGCGCCAGCAGCCAAGGGGACTCGGGGAACACTGAAGCTTTCTTT. The gene calls are TRBV4-1 and TRBJ1-1; a weak D match, TRBD1 (5 bases). Germline V gene lookup returns CDR1 MGHRA and CDR2 YSYEKL. Trimming cost V 1 base and J 1 base, with 10 bases left between them. This CDR3 is 15 amino acids long.

This chain connects TRBV29-1 to TRBJ1-5; D gene ambiguous. Trimming left V 7 bases short and J 7 bases short, with 5 bases between. In germline, CDR1 is SQVTM, CDR2 ANQGSEA. The CDR3 loop spans 9 amino acids. CDR3 nucleotides: TGCAGCGCACTACAGCCCCAGCATTTT. Translated: CSALQPQHF.